The entry below gives a single TCR beta chain sequence along with its context. Its antigen is unknown. This specimen belongs to a study of T cell responses to AZD1222 COVID-19 vaccine. This CDR3 has 13 residues. Germline values: CDR1 LGHDT, CDR2 YNNKEL (reference sequence). V lost 0 bases and J lost 15, with 14 bases in between. Regarding the study as a whole: Spike-specific TCR breadth and depth grew following two AZD1222 doses. After the peak T cell response, and only then, were repertoires sampled. Donors were mostly white British, more females; clonal diversity possibly underestimated.

Analysis merged second doses at about 4 or about 12 weeks. Sequenced by immunoSEQ multiplex PCR; TCRdb stores in-frame clones only, minus some. The sample lists 95,000 to 150,000 clones; approximately 92% were seen once. This material consisted of peripheral blood, taken 28 days after the second AZD1222 dose. This chain joins TRBV3-1 (or the pseudogene TRBV3-2) and TRBJ1-4, with no clear D. The receptor was derived from an adult who received the AZD1222 COVID-19 vaccine. CDR3 nucleotide sequence: TGTGCCAGCAGCCAAGATAGCCCATTAAACATGTTTTTT. Its translation is CASSQDSPLNMFF.